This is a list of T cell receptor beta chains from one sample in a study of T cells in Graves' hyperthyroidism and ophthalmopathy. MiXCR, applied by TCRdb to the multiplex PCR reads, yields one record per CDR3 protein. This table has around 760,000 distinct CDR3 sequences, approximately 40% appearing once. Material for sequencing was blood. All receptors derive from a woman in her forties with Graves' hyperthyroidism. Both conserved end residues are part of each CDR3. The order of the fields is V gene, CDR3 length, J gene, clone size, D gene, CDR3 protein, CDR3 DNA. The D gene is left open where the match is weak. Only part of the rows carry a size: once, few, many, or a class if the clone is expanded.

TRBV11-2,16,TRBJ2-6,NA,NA,CASSFNVRSGANVLTF,TGTGCCAGCAGTTTCAACGTCCGCTCTGGGGCCAACGTCCTGACTTTC
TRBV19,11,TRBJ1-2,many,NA,CASRNLYGYTF,TGTGCCAGTAGGAACCTTTATGGCTACACCTTC
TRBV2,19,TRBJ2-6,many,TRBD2,CASSEIGLAGHSGANVLTF,TGTGCCAGCAGTGAGATTGGACTAGCGGGCCACTCTGGGGCCAACGTCCTGACTTTC
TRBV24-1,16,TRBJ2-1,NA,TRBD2,CASSGGGLAQYNEQFF,TGTGCCAGCAGTGGTGGGGGACTAGCCCAATACAATGAGCAGTTCTTC
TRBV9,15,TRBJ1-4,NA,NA,CASSARQLNNEKLFF,TGTGCCAGCAGCGCTCGACAGTTGAATAATGAAAAACTGTTTTTT
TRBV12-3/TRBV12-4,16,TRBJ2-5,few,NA,CASNPSFGGVGETQYF,TGTGCCAGCAACCCTAGCTTCGGCGGGGTGGGGGAGACCCAGTACTTC
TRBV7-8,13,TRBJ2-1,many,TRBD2,CASSAGLAGEQFF,TGTGCCAGCAGCGCTGGACTAGCGGGTGAGCAGTTCTTC
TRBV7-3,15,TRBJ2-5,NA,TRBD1,CASSREQGVQETQYF,TGTGCCAGCAGCAGAGAACAGGGGGTCCAAGAGACCCAGTACTTC
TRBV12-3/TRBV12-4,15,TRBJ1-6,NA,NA,CAGSLDWEINSPLHF,TGTGCCGGCAGTTTAGACTGGGAAATTAATTCACCCCTCCACTTT
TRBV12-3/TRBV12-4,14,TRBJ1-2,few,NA,CASSLSSGSVGYTF,TGTGCCAGCAGTCTCTCCAGTGGCTCGGTTGGCTACACCTTC
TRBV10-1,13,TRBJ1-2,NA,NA,CASKRRANYGYTF,TGTGCCAGCAAGCGTCGGGCTAACTATGGCTACACCTTC
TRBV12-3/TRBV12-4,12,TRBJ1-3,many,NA,CANSNSGNTIYF,TGTGCCAACTCCAACTCTGGAAACACCATATATTTT
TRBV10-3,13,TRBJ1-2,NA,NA,CAISEDTGHGYTF,TGTGCCATCAGTGAGGACACCGGTCATGGCTACACCTTC
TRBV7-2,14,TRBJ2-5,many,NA,CASSSTGTGETQYF,TGTGCCAGCAGCTCGACAGGGACTGGGGAGACCCAGTACTTC
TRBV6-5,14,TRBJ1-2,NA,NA,CASSSTRGNYGYTF,TGTGCCAGCAGTTCGACAAGGGGGAACTATGGCTACACCTTC
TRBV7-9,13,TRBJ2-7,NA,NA,CASSVWEVSEQYF,TGTGCCAGCAGCGTATGGGAGGTCTCCGAGCAGTACTTC
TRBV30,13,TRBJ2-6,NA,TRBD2,CASRSAGANVLTF,TGTGCTTCTAGATCAGCGGGAGCCAACGTCCTGACTTTC
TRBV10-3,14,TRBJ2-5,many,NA,CAISDVGGWETQYF,TGTGCCATCAGTGATGTCGGAGGATGGGAGACCCAGTACTTC
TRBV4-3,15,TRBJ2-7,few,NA,CASSQGWLASYEQYF,TGCGCCAGCAGCCAAGGATGGCTAGCGTCTTACGAGCAGTACTTC
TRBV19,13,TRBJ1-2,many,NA,CASSTGGRRDYTF,TGTGCCAGTAGTACCGGTGGACGACGGGACTACACCTTC
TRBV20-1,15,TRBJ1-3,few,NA,CSAKDFTSSGNTIYF,TGCAGTGCAAAGGACTTTACGAGCTCTGGAAACACCATATATTTT
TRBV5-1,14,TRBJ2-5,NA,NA,CASSSRPQGGTQYF,TGCGCCAGCAGTTCGCGACCCCAAGGGGGGACCCAGTACTTC
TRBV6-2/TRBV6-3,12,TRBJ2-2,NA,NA,CASSTVVGELFF,TGTGCCAGCAGTACCGTCGTCGGGGAGCTGTTTTTT
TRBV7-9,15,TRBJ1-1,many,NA,CASSARTALNTEAFF,TGTGCCAGCAGCGCTCGGACGGCCCTGAACACTGAAGCTTTCTTT
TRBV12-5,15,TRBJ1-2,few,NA,CASGLEYTEIYGYTF,TGTGCTAGTGGTTTGGAGTACACAGAGATTTATGGCTACACCTTC
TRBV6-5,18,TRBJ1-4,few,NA,CASTRQGGIAMSNEKLFF,TGTGCCAGCACCCGGCAGGGTGGTATTGCGATGTCTAATGAAAAACTGTTTTTT
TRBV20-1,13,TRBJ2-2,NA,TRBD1,CSARDRRSGELFF,TGCAGTGCTCGGGACAGGAGGTCCGGGGAGCTGTTTTTT
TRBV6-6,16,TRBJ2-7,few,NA,CASSYSINAGTYEQYF,TGTGCCAGCAGTTACTCAATTAACGCAGGGACCTACGAGCAGTACTTC
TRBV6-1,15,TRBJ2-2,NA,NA,CASTKGIWDTGELVF,TGTGCCAGCACTAAGGGGATTTGGGACACCGGGGAGCTGGTTTTT
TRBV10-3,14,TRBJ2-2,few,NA,CAISDGGRDGELFF,TGTGCCATCAGTGATGGGGGCAGGGACGGGGAGCTGTTTTTT
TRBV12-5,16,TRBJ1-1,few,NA,CASGLVGGYRNTEAFF,TGTGCTAGTGGTTTGGTAGGGGGATATCGGAACACTGAAGCTTTCTTT
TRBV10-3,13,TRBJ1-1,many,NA,CAISDGDRTVAFF,TGTGCCATCAGTGACGGAGACAGGACCGTTGCTTTCTTT
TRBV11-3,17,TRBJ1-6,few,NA,CASSLDRGSSYNSPLHF,TGTGCCAGCAGCTTAGATCGAGGGAGCTCCTATAATTCACCCCTCCACTTT
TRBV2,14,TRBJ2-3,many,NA,CASSEGGVTDTQYF,TGTGCCAGCAGTGAAGGTGGCGTCACAGATACGCAGTATTTT
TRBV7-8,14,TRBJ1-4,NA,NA,CASSLEPGGEKLFF,TGTGCCAGCAGCTTAGAACCGGGGGGAGAAAAACTGTTTTTT
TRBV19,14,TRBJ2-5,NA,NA,CASSYDLGGETQYF,TGTGCCAGCAGTTATGACCTAGGGGGAGAGACCCAGTACTTC
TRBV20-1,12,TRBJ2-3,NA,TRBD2,CSASDGRETQYF,TGCAGTGCTAGTGATGGGCGGGAGACGCAGTATTTT
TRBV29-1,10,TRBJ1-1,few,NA,CSVVRDEAFF,TGCAGCGTTGTACGGGACGAAGCTTTCTTT
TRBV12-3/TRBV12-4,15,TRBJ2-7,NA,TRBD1,CASSPRTGAAYEQYF,TGTGCCAGCAGTCCCCGGACAGGCGCCGCCTACGAGCAGTACTTC
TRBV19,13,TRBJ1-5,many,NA,CASSIGEVQPQHF,TGTGCCAGTAGTATAGGGGAGGTTCAGCCCCAGCATTTT
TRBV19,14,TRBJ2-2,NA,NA,CASMGGAGTGELFF,TGTGCCAGTATGGGGGGGGCGGGGACCGGGGAGCTGTTTTTT
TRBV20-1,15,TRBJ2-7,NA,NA,CSARVRKGGEGEQYF,TGCAGTGCTAGAGTCAGAAAAGGGGGTGAAGGCGAGCAGTACTTC
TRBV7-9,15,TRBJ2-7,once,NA,CASSPEVGRNYEQYF,TGTGCCAGCAGCCCAGAGGTGGGCAGGAACTACGAGCAGTACTTC
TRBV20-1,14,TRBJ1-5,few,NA,CSARDLHLNQPQHF,TGCAGTGCTAGAGATCTTCACCTTAATCAGCCCCAGCATTTT
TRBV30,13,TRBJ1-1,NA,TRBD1,CAWRSTGGTEAFF,TGTGCCTGGAGATCAACAGGGGGCACTGAAGCTTTCTTT
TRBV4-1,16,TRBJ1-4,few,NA,CASSLGWGEANEKLFF,TGCGCCAGCAGCCTGGGGTGGGGAGAGGCTAATGAAAAACTGTTTTTT
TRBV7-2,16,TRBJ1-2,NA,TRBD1,CASSRLGQGAQDGYTF,TGTGCCAGCAGTCGGCTGGGACAGGGGGCGCAGGACGGCTACACCTTC
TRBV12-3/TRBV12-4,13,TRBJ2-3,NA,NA,CASESSNTDTQYF,TGTGCCAGCGAAAGCAGTAACACAGATACGCAGTATTTT
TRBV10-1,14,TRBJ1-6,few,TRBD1,CASSVGTGDSPLHF,TGCGCCAGCAGTGTGGGGACAGGGGACTCACCCCTCCACTTT
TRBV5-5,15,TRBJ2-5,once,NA,CASSLVGPSFETQYF,TGTGCCAGCAGCTTGGTGGGACCTAGTTTCGAGACCCAGTACTTC
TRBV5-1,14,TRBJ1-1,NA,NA,CASSGRQDGTEAFF,TGCGCCAGCAGCGGGAGACAGGATGGCACTGAAGCTTTCTTT
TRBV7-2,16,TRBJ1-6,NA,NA,CASSLTAKRENSPLHF,TGTGCCAGCAGTCTCACGGCTAAACGGGAAAATTCACCCCTCCACTTT
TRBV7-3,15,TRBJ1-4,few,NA,CASSYRQARVEKLFF,TGTGCCAGCAGCTATCGACAGGCTCGGGTTGAAAAACTGTTTTTT
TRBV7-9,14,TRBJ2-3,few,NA,CASSLASITDTQYF,TGTGCCAGCAGCTTAGCGAGCATCACAGATACGCAGTATTTT
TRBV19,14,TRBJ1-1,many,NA,CAARVQGTSTEAFF,TGTGCCGCAAGGGTACAGGGTACCTCCACTGAAGCTTTCTTT
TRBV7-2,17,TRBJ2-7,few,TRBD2,CASTMGLAGVNGYEQYF,TGTGCCAGCACCATGGGACTAGCGGGAGTTAATGGCTACGAGCAGTACTTC
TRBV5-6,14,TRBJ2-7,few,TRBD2,CASSSAGATYEQYF,TGTGCCAGCAGCTCAGCGGGAGCCACCTACGAGCAGTACTTC
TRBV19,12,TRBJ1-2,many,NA,CASSRMGYGYTF,TGTGCCAGTTCGAGGATGGGGTATGGCTACACCTTC
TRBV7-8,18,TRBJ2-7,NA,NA,CASSQDTDGGSASYEQYF,TGCGCCAGCAGCCAAGATACGGACGGGGGATCAGCCTCCTACGAGCAGTACTTC